These 18 T cell receptor beta chains were all obtained from the same sample, sequenced in a study of T cells after posttransplantation cyclophosphamide. Some clones are missing from TCRdb's copy, which holds only in-frame ones; the method was immunoSEQ multiplex PCR. The sample lists approximately 25,000 clones, none appearing once, the ten largest making up around 4%. The specimen was PBMCs. These receptors all come from a woman between 45 and 65 years old in good health, CMV-negative, and a related stem cell transplant donor.

This clone was seen many times. J is TRBJ2-7 and V is TRBV6-1, with 11 bases that match TRBD2. The CDR3 has 18 amino acids. Germline V gene data show CDR1 as MNHNS and CDR2 as SASEGT. V was clipped by 4 bases and J by 4 bases; unmatched bases: 15. CDR3 DNA: TGTGCCAGCAGTGCCGACTCTCGACCGGGACTAGCGGATTACGAGCAGTACTTC. It specifies CASSADSRPGLADYEQYF.

This clone was seen many times. At one end, the junction sequence differs from germline, possibly due to a read error. Other nucleotide sequences in the sample specify the same CDR3. The rearrangement joins TRBV4-1 to TRBJ2-4, with 9 bases lining up with TRBD1. This CDR3 is 17 amino acids long. The V gene's germline CDR1 is MGHRA and CDR2 YSYEKL. The CDR3, as DNA: TGCGCCAGCAGCCAAGGAGATCGAGGGGACAGGGAAAACATCCAGTACTTC. Its translation is CASSQGDRGDRENIQYF.

This clone was recorded many times. The genes are TRBV27 and TRBJ2-5; 14 nucleotides match TRBD2. The V segment lost 8 bases and the J segment 5 bases; nucleotides outside the gene matches: 10. CDR3 size: 16 residues. Germline V gene sequence: CDR1 MNHEY, CDR2 SMNVEV (reference sequence). This CDR3 reads CASRGLAGGLGETQYF. DNA for the CDR3: TGTGCCAGCCGCGGACTAGCGGGAGGTTTGGGGGAGACCCAGTACTTC.

This clone appeared many times. The chain carries TRBV28 and TRBJ2-7, with a weak D call TRBD1 (5 bases). The CDR3 consists of 16 residues. The V and J ends lost 5 bases and 4 bases respectively, with 21 bases between them. The V gene's germline CDR1 is MDHEN and CDR2 SYDVKM. The chain's CDR3 is CASSPIRPRASYEQYF. CDR3 sequence (DNA): TGTGCCAGCAGTCCGATTCGCCCCAGGGCTTCATACGAGCAGTACTTC.

This clone is deemed medium-sized. The chain has TRBV10-3 and TRBJ2-2, with D possibly matching TRBD2 (6 bases). This CDR3 is built from 13 residues. The V end was cut by 6 bases, the J end by 5 bases, with 10 bases between. The germline gives CDR1 ENHRY, CDR2 SYGVKD. CDR3 protein: CAISTGATGELFF. The CDR3 DNA reads TGTGCCATCAGCACGGGAGCAACCGGGGAGCTGTTTTTT.

This clone was seen many times. The chain employs TRBV5-1 and TRBJ1-1; no clear D. The V and J ends lost 0 bases and 0 bases respectively, with 6 bases between them. The CDR3 consists of 14 residues. Germline-derived CDR1 and CDR2 are SGHRS and YFSETQ. The CDR3 region is CASSLGALNTEAFF. The CDR3 DNA reads TGCGCCAGCAGCTTGGGGGCCTTGAACACTGAAGCTTTCTTT.

This clone has at least ten counts. This rearrangement joins TRBV4-2 to TRBJ1-1; 7 bases match TRBD1. In germline, CDR1 is LGHNA, CDR2 YNFKEQ. The CDR3 spans 15 residues. The J segment lost 5 bases and the V segment lost 0 bases, leaving 6 bases of the junction unmatched. CDR3 loop: CASSQETGSGTEAFF. CDR3 coding DNA: TGTGCCAGCAGCCAAGAGACAGGGTCGGGGACTGAAGCTTTCTTT.

The sample holds many counts of this clone. The rearrangement links TRBV7-3 to TRBJ1-3, with 7 bases identical to TRBD1. The CDR3 has 15 amino acids. The ends lost 5 bases at V and 2 bases at J; junction bases unmatched: 6. In germline, CDR1 is SGHTA, CDR2 FQGTGA. The CDR3 region is CASSRDSVPGNTIYF. The DNA of the CDR3 is TGTGCCAGCAGCCGGGACAGTGTCCCTGGAAACACCATATATTTT.

This clone was detected ten times or more. The chain combines TRBV4-3 with TRBJ2-7; D may be TRBD2 (5 bases). From germline, CDR1 is LGHNA and CDR2 YSLEER. V dropped 0 bases and J dropped 0 bases, with 9 bases sitting between them. CDR3 size: 15 residues. CDR3 loop: CASSQERAGSYEQYF. CDR3 DNA: TGCGCCAGCAGCCAAGAGCGGGCCGGCTCCTACGAGCAGTACTTC.

In this sample, this clone turned up many times. The CDR3 here is CASSDLVGNTIYF. The CDR3 DNA reads TGTGCCAGCAGTGATCTAGTGGGAAACACCATATATTTT. The chain links TRBV2 to TRBJ1-3; D is unresolved. Germline V lookup: CDR1 SNHLY, CDR2 FYNNEI. Trimming pared 3 bases from V and 4 bases from J, leaving 7 bases between. The CDR3 loop spans 13 amino acids. Filled out from reference TRBV2 and TRBJ1-3, the complete variable domain reads EPEVTQTPSHQVTQMGQEVILRCVPISNHLYFYWYRQILGQKVEFLVSFYNNEISEKSEIFDDQFSVERPDGSNFTLKIRSTKLEDSAMYFCASSDLVGNTIYFGEGSWLTVV.

This clone was picked up many times. The chain uses TRBV7-9 and TRBJ2-7; no clear D. CDR3 size: 12 residues. Germline V lookup: CDR1 SEHNR, CDR2 FQNEAQ (reference sequence). V shed 2 bases and J shed 4 bases, with 6 bases lying between them. This CDR3 is CASSLISYEQYF. In nucleotides, the CDR3 is TGTGCCAGCAGCTTAATCAGTTACGAGCAGTACTTC.

The chain combines TRBV6-1 with TRBJ2-2; D is unclear. V gave up 5 bases and J gave up 4 bases, with 11 bases separating them. The CDR3 has 14 amino acids. The V gene's germline CDR1 is MNHNS and CDR2 SASEGT. The CDR3 loop reads CASSKSVITGELFF. The CDR3 DNA reads as TGTGCCAGCAGTAAATCAGTCATCACCGGGGAGCTGTTTTTT.

This clone occurred many times. The genes are TRBV7-6 and TRBJ1-5, with TRBD1 identical over 7 bases. The V gene's germline CDR1 is SGHVS and CDR2 FNYEAQ. The ends lost 1 base at V and 6 bases at J; junction bases unmatched: 6. The CDR3 contains 15 residues. The CDR3 DNA reads as TGTGCCAGCAGCTTAGTTACAGGGGTTGGTCAGCCCCAGCATTTT. Translating it yields CASSLVTGVGQPQHF.

This clone was seen at least ten times. The chain has TRBV12-5 and TRBJ2-1, with 10 bases that match TRBD2. Germline V gene data show CDR1 as LGHNT and CDR2 as FRNRAP. The CDR3 has 15 amino acids. V lost 5 bases, J lost 4 bases, and 5 bases stayed unmatched. The CDR3 spells CASGNGLAAYNEQFF. The CDR3 DNA sequence: TGTGCTAGTGGTAACGGACTAGCGGCGTACAATGAGCAGTTCTTC.

This clone was recorded at least ten times. The gene calls are TRBV6-1 and TRBJ2-1; TRBD1 aligns across 9 bases. The V and J ends lost 8 bases and 4 bases, in that order; junction bases with no gene match: 3. Germline-derived CDR1 and CDR2 are MNHNS and SASEGT. The CDR3 loop spans 13 amino acids. CDR3: CASLGQGYNEQFF. CDR3 nucleotides: TGTGCCAGCCTTGGACAGGGGTACAATGAGCAGTTCTTC.

This clone showed up many times. This chain links TRBV5-5 with TRBJ2-7; TRBD1 might be the D (5 bases). Germline V lookup: CDR1 SGHKS, CDR2 YYEKEE (reference sequence). V shed 1 base and J shed 1 base, with 15 bases lying between them. The CDR3 totals 16 residues. The CDR3 DNA reads TGTGCCAGCAGCTTGCTTGGGGCGGACGCGTCCTACGAGCAGTACTTC. Translation: CASSLLGADASYEQYF.

This clone came up many times. The CDR3 bases are TGTGCCAGCAGCCCGACAGGGACAGACGAGCAGTACTTC. Its translation is CASSPTGTDEQYF. V is TRBV6-4 and J is TRBJ2-7; 7 bases line up with TRBD1. Germline V lookup: CDR1 MRHNA, CDR2 SNTAGT. J gave up 5 bases and V 6 bases, and 7 bases lay outside the gene matches. The CDR3 has 13 residues.

This clone was observed many times. The rearrangement joins TRBV5-1 to TRBJ1-5; D remains ambiguous. Trimming shortened V by 0 bases and J by 2 bases, and 9 bases separated the two germline ends. The CDR3 covers 15 residues. Germline assignment: CDR1 SGHRS and CDR2 YFSETQ. The CDR3 loop is CASSLEGGGNQPQHF. The CDR3 coding sequence is TGCGCCAGCAGCTTGGAAGGCGGGGGCAATCAGCCCCAGCATTTT. Filled out from reference TRBV5-1 and TRBJ1-5, the complete variable domain reads KAGVTQTPRYLIKTRGQQVTLSCSPISGHRSVSWYQQTPGQGLQFLFEYFSETQRNKGNFPGRFSGRQFSNSRSEMNVSTLELGDSALYLCASSLEGGGNQPQHFGDGTRLSIL.